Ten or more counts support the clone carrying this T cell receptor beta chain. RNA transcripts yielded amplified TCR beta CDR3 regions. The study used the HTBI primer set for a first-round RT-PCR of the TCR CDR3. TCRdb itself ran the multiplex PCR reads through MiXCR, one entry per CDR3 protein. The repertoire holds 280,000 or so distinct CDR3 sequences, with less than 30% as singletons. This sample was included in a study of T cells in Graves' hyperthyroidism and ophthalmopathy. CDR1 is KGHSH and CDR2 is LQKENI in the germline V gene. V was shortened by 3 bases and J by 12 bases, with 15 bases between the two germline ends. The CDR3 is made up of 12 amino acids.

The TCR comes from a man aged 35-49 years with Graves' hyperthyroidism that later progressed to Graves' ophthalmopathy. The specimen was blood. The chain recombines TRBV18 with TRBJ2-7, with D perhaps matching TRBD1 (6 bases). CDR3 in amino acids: CASSPETGIVYF. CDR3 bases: TGTGCCAGCTCACCCGAGACAGGCATAGTGTACTTC.